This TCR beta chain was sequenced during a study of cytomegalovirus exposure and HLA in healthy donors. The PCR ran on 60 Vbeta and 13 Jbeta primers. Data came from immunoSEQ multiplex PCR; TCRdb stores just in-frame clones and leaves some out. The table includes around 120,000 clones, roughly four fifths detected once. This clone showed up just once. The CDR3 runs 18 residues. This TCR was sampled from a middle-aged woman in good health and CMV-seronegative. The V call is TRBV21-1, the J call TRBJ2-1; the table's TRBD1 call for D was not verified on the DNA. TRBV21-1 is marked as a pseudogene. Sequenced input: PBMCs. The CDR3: CASSAPGPLKGKYNEQFF. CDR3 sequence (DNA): TGTGCCAGCAGCGCCCCTGGACCACTCAAGGGGAAGTACAATGAGCAGTTCTTC.